The 29 T cell receptor beta chains below all came from one sample that was sequenced in a study of cytotoxic CD8 clonotypes in ibrutinib-treated CLL (dated by TCRdb to the early 2020s). Library preparation used the immunoSEQ multiplex PCR assay. TCRdb obtained this table from immuneACCESS and retained in-frame rearrangements with V and J assigned. These tables miss some clones; where compared with another copy, unresolved V genes account for less than half of the shortfall, and the remainder is unexplained. The sample includes 300,000 to 350,000 clones, with just under 80% observed a single time. The ten largest clones add up to 5% to 7% of the sample. Sequenced here: PBMCs, sampled before ibrutinib treatment. These TCRs come from a human donor with chronic lymphocytic leukemia.

V gene TRBV6-5 combines with J gene TRBJ2-5, with 9 bases identical to TRBD1. The V segment lost 7 bases and the J segment 9 bases; nucleotides outside the gene matches: 12. The CDR3 extends over 14 amino acids. CDR1 MNHEY and CDR2 SVGAGI come from the germline V gene. CDR3 region: CASKPSTGGRAQYF. CDR3 in DNA: TGTGCCAGCAAACCTTCCACAGGGGGCAGGGCCCAGTACTTC.

This clone came up many times. V gene TRBV11-2 combines with J gene TRBJ2-3; maybe TRBD2 (5 bases). This CDR3 spans 16 amino acids. The V gene's germline CDR1 is SGHAT and CDR2 FQNNGV. V was shortened by 5 bases and J by 2 bases, with 17 bases between the two germline ends. The CDR3 spells CASSPSTTGITDTQYF. CDR3 nucleotides: TGTGCCAGCAGCCCTTCCACAACGGGGATCACAGATACGCAGTATTTT.

The V call is TRBV2, the J call TRBJ2-3, with 7 positions matching TRBD1. This CDR3 is 16 amino acids long. Trimming removed 7 bases from V and 5 bases from J; junction bases left unmatched: 15. Germline values: CDR1 SNHLY, CDR2 FYNNEI. The CDR3 DNA follows: TGTGCCAGCACCCGAGGGGTAGGGGGCGCGGTAGATACGCAGTATTTT. The encoded protein is CASTRGVGGAVDTQYF.

This clone has more than one count but fewer than ten. The chain recombines TRBV11-2 with TRBJ1-2; 7 bases are shared with TRBD1. The CDR3 length is 14 residues. Germline CDR1 reads SGHAT; CDR2 reads FQNNGV. Trimming at V came to 3 bases and at J to 0 bases, leaving 1 base not matched to a gene. For the CDR3, the DNA is TGTGCCAGCAGCTTGACAGGGACTAACTATGGCTACACCTTC. It translates to CASSLTGTNYGYTF.

This clone was counted once. The genes are TRBV19 and TRBJ2-1, with D unresolved. CDR3 length: 15 amino acids. Germline V lookup: CDR1 LNHDA, CDR2 SQIVND (reference sequence). Between the trimmed V and J ends, which lost 3 bases and 1 base, there was a span of 10 bases. CDR3 sequence (DNA): TGTGCCAGTAGTATGGGATTAAGGTCCTACAATGAGCAGTTCTTC. Amino acid sequence: CASSMGLRSYNEQFF.

This clone was counted a single time. V and J are TRBV19 and TRBJ1-2; the D gene is possibly TRBD1 (6 bases). The CDR3 spans 13 residues. Trimming removed 4 bases from V and 5 bases from J, with 11 bases in between. Germline loops: CDR1 LNHDA, CDR2 SQIVND (reference sequence). The CDR3 loop is CASSTDRIYGYTF. The CDR3, as DNA: TGTGCCAGTAGTACAGACAGGATATATGGCTACACCTTC.

The V and J genes are TRBV5-4 and TRBJ2-7; D may be TRBD1 or TRBD2 (6 bases each). Deletions cut 0 bases from V and 4 bases from J, with 11 bases between. CDR3 length: 14 amino acids. Germline CDR1 SGHNT, CDR2 YYREEE (reference sequence). DNA of the CDR3: TGTGCCAGCAGCTTGGGGGGGGCCGGGTACGAGCAGTACTTC. Amino acid sequence: CASSLGGAGYEQYF.

The rearrangement links TRBV6-6 to TRBJ2-2; 11 bases are shared with TRBD2. Germline V gives CDR1 MNHNY, CDR2 SVGAGI (reference sequence). There are 14 residues in the CDR3. The V segment lost 8 bases and the J segment 4 bases; nucleotides outside the gene matches: 3. The CDR3 region is CASAGTSGTGELFF. In nucleotides, the CDR3 is TGTGCCAGCGCCGGGACTAGCGGCACCGGGGAGCTGTTTTTT.

The chain joins TRBV9 to TRBJ2-3; D is possibly TRBD1 (7 bases). The CDR3 covers 17 residues. V lost 1 base and J 0 bases, leaving 15 bases between the germline ends. Per germline, CDR1 SGDLS and CDR2 YYNGEE. CDR3 in DNA: TGTGCCAGCAGCGTACCCCTGCGGGACAGCAGCACAGATACGCAGTATTTT. Protein sequence: CASSVPLRDSSTDTQYF.

This clone has a handful of counts. The J gene is TRBJ2-1, the V gene TRBV4-1; D remains unclear. The CDR3 spans 12 residues. V gave up 1 base and J gave up 9 bases, with 7 bases separating them. The germline gives CDR1 MGHRA, CDR2 YSYEKL. The CDR3 nucleotides read TGCGCCAGCAGCCAAGTTAATAGTGAGCAGTTCTTC. This translates into CASSQVNSEQFF.

The rearrangement joins TRBV30 to TRBJ2-7, with a weak D call TRBD1 (5 bases). The CDR3 runs 14 residues. Trimming left V 5 bases short and J 0 bases short, with 14 bases between. Germline CDR1 and CDR2: GTSNPN and SVGIG (reference sequence). The CDR3 loop is CAWDSPAHSYEQYF. The CDR3 DNA is TGTGCCTGGGACAGCCCCGCTCACTCCTACGAGCAGTACTTC.

This chain connects TRBV5-6 to TRBJ2-1; D is possibly TRBD2 (6 bases). CDR1 SGHDT and CDR2 YYEEEE come from the germline V gene. V lost 7 bases and J lost 8, with 22 bases in between. The CDR3 length is 15 residues. The CDR3 DNA sequence: TGTGCCAGCCTCATTACCCGGGAGATTCCGTATGAGCAGTTCTTC. This gives the protein CASLITREIPYEQFF.

This clone occurred a few times. The DNA for the CDR3 is TGTGCCAGCAGTACCGGCACGGATAGCAATCAGCCCCAGCATTTT. It encodes CASSTGTDSNQPQHF. V is TRBV6-5 and J is TRBJ1-5; D not resolved. The CDR3 spans 15 residues. Trimming removed 5 bases at V and 0 bases at J, with 11 bases between. Germline V lookup: CDR1 MNHEY, CDR2 SVGAGI.

The genes are TRBV29-1 and TRBJ2-7; unclear D gene. The CDR3 spans 12 residues. V gave up 4 bases and J gave up 2 bases, with 9 bases separating them. Germline V gene sequence: CDR1 SQVTM, CDR2 ANQGSEA. This CDR3 reads CSVGGQTYEQYF. The CDR3, as DNA: TGCAGCGTTGGTGGCCAGACCTACGAGCAGTACTTC.

The rearrangement joins TRBV5-6 to TRBJ2-7; 9 bases agree with TRBD2. Germline lookup yields CDR1 SGHDT and CDR2 YYEEEE. This CDR3 spans 13 amino acids. The trim removed 3 bases at V and 6 bases at J, leaving 4 bases unmatched. The CDR3 sequence: CASSYSGRSEQYF. The CDR3 DNA reads as TGTGCCAGCAGCTATAGCGGGAGATCCGAGCAGTACTTC.

This clone was observed a handful of times. The chain is built from TRBV4-1 and TRBJ1-5; 10 bases are shared with TRBD1. The CDR3 has 17 amino acids. V shed 0 bases, J shed 4 bases, and the junction held 6 bases outside the gene matches. Germline V gene data show CDR1 as MGHRA and CDR2 as YSYEKL. CDR3 amino acids: CASSQDPGQGLNQPQHF. The CDR3 DNA reads TGCGCCAGCAGCCAAGACCCGGGACAGGGGCTGAATCAGCCCCAGCATTTT.

This chain connects TRBV7-3 to TRBJ2-1; 7 bases fit TRBD2. The CDR3 spans 14 residues. Losses at the gene ends were 5 bases for V and 8 bases for J; bases not matched to a gene: 9. Germline loops: CDR1 SGHTA, CDR2 FQGTGA. CDR3 region: CASSPGAGEYEQFF. CDR3 sequence (DNA): TGTGCCAGCAGCCCTGGCGCGGGAGAGTATGAGCAGTTCTTC.

The chain links TRBV9 to TRBJ2-3; 11 bases map to TRBD2. The CDR3 totals 14 residues. V lost 4 bases to trimming and J lost 5 bases; unmatched junction nucleotides: 3. CDR1 and CDR2 from the germline V gene are SGDLS and YYNGEE. The CDR3 DNA is TGTGCCAGCAGCCTCGGGACTAGCGGAGATACGCAGTATTTT. The encoded protein is CASSLGTSGDTQYF.

The genes are TRBV27 and TRBJ2-1; TRBD2 might be the D (5 bases). CDR3 length: 15 amino acids. The germline gives CDR1 MNHEY, CDR2 SMNVEV (reference sequence). V gave up 6 bases and J gave up 4 bases, with 16 bases separating them. In DNA form, the CDR3 reads TGTGCCAGCAGATTTGAGGGCAAAGTTTACAATGAGCAGTTCTTC. It is translated as CASRFEGKVYNEQFF.

The CDR3 is CASSSTGSADTQYF. The DNA of the CDR3 is TGTGCCAGCAGTTCGACAGGGTCGGCAGATACGCAGTATTTT. V usage is TRBV28 and J usage is TRBJ2-3; 7 bases fit TRBD1. Trimming removed 4 bases from V and 4 bases from J; junction bases left unmatched: 5. Germline assignment: CDR1 MDHEN and CDR2 SYDVKM. This CDR3 contains 14 residues.

The rearrangement links TRBV30 to TRBJ1-4; D unclear. The V gene lost 1 base and the J gene lost 7 bases, with 13 bases spanning the gap. The CDR3 contains 14 residues. CDR1 is GTSNPN, CDR2 SVGIG, per germline (reference sequence). The CDR3 region is CAWSAGVGSEKLFF. As DNA, the CDR3 is TGTGCCTGGAGTGCCGGGGTTGGGAGTGAAAAACTGTTTTTT.

The chain recombines TRBV28 with TRBJ2-2; 7 positions match TRBD1. The V gene's germline CDR1 is MDHEN and CDR2 SYDVKM. The J segment lost 0 bases and the V segment lost 4 bases, leaving 5 bases of the junction unmatched. The CDR3 has 16 residues. The CDR3 here is CASSSPGQPNTGELFF. CDR3 DNA sequence: TGTGCCAGCAGTTCCCCGGGACAGCCGAACACCGGGGAGCTGTTTTTT.

This chain uses TRBV27 with TRBJ1-2; no reliable D call. Germline V gene lookup returns CDR1 MNHEY and CDR2 SMNVEV (reference sequence). CDR3 size: 13 residues. The V and J ends lost 7 bases and 4 bases respectively, with 13 bases between them. The CDR3 spells CASTYNPVYGYTF. The CDR3 region has the DNA TGTGCCAGCACCTATAACCCCGTCTATGGCTACACCTTC.

The rearrangement links TRBV4-2 to TRBJ2-7; 9 bases align to TRBD2. V was pared by 0 bases and J by 2 bases, with 2 bases of the junction left unmatched. The CDR3 is 15 amino acids. CDR1 is LGHNA and CDR2 is YNFKEQ in the germline V gene. The CDR3 loop is CASSQEAGGPYEQYF. In DNA form, the CDR3 reads TGTGCCAGCAGCCAAGAGGCGGGAGGGCCCTACGAGCAGTACTTC.

J is TRBJ2-7 and V is TRBV10-1; D call uncertain. Germline V gene sequence: CDR1 WNHNN, CDR2 SYGVQD (reference sequence). The CDR3 contains 13 residues. V lost 3 bases and J 4 bases, leaving 10 bases between the germline ends. The CDR3 DNA reads as TGCGCCAGCAGTGACCCCCCAGCTTACGAGCAGTACTTC. Translated: CASSDPPAYEQYF.

The rearrangement links TRBV30 to TRBJ1-2; 7 bases are a match to TRBD1. Trimming cost V 2 bases and J 0 bases; bases outside gene matches: 6. CDR3 length: 15 amino acids. Germline V gene sequence: CDR1 GTSNPN, CDR2 SVGIG (reference sequence). CDR3 sequence: CAWSRGQQTNYGYTF. The CDR3 DNA reads as TGTGCCTGGAGTAGGGGACAGCAGACTAACTATGGCTACACCTTC. The complete variable domain, with remaining parts taken from reference TRBV30 and TRBJ1-2, reads SQTIHQWPATLVQPVGSPLSLECTVEGTSNPNLYWYRQAAGRGLQLLFYSVGIGQISSEVPQNLSASRPQDRQFILSSKKLLLSDSGFYLCAWSRGQQTNYGYTFGSGTRLTVV.

This chain connects TRBV28 to TRBJ2-7, with no clear D. The CDR3 has 13 residues. Germline loops: CDR1 MDHEN, CDR2 SYDVKM. V gave up 2 bases and J gave up 0 bases, with 5 bases separating them. The CDR3: CASSLQSSYEQYF. The CDR3 DNA sequence: TGTGCCAGCAGTTTACAGAGCTCCTACGAGCAGTACTTC.

CDR3 sequence (DNA): TGCGCCAGCAGCAGTCACGGGACTAGCGGCTACGAGCAGTACTTC. Translated: CASSSHGTSGYEQYF. This chain links TRBV5-1 with TRBJ2-7, with 11 bases fitting TRBD2. This CDR3 is 15 amino acids long. Per the germline V gene, CDR1 is SGHRS and CDR2 is YFSETQ. V lost 4 bases to trimming and J lost 3 bases; unmatched junction nucleotides: 6.

The V gene is TRBV7-2, the J gene TRBJ2-7; D gene ambiguous. Germline V CDR1 and CDR2: SGHTA, FQGNSA. Trimming shortened V by 5 bases and J by 7 bases, and 27 bases separated the two germline ends. The CDR3 is 17 amino acids. The CDR3 DNA follows: TGTGCCAGCAGCCCAGATACCTGGGCAGGCCTTGGTGGGGAGCAGTACTTC. Protein sequence: CASSPDTWAGLGGEQYF.